The T cell receptor (beta chain) described here comes from a study of shared T cell receptors in the human thymus. Trimming removed 5 bases at V and 0 bases at J, with 20 bases between. Per the germline V gene, CDR1 is SEHNR and CDR2 is FQNEAQ (reference sequence). This CDR3 comprises 17 residues. Clones were read by immunoSEQ multiplex PCR, and TCRdb kept only the in-frame ones, dropping some. The sample has 450,000 to 650,000 clones, around 78% seen once. This clone appeared a single time. These data were also filed under a second study, of human thymus T cells.

The source of this sequence is a boy in the first two years of life with a congenital heart defect. Sequencing input: thymocytes. V gene TRBV7-9 combines with J gene TRBJ2-7; TRBD2 is a possible D gene (6 bases). The CDR3 nucleotides read TGTGCCAGCAGCCCTAGGCCGGTGGGAGGTATCTCCTACGAGCAGTACTTC. It codes for CASSPRPVGGISYEQYF.